These T cell receptor beta chains were read from a single sample in a study of a mutant IDH1 vaccine in newly diagnosed glioma. Libraries were prepared by immunoSEQ multiplex PCR; TCRdb keeps only in-frame clonotypes and omits some of them. Counted here are some 48,000 clones, about 79% occurring once; the ten biggest clones make up over 9%. Their target antigens are unknown. This specimen was PBMCs, taken from a glioma patient whose treatment included an IDH1 peptide vaccine. The receptors were gathered from a middle-aged man with glioma. The conserved cysteine and the conserved F or W are not part of the CDR3 here. A D gene is named only where the DNA matches it firmly. A row's size may be missing; if present it is once, few, many or a size class.

abundance	d_gene	v_gene	j_gene	CDR3aa
-	-	TRBV7-9	TRBJ1-2	ASSFDLYGYT
-	-	TRBV5-6	TRBJ2-7	ASSHVGDPAYEQY
-	-	TRBV18	TRBJ2-2	ASSPRRGLSAVGAGNTGELF
-	-	TRBV11-2	TRBJ2-5	ASSSQQGFQETQY
-	TRBD2	TRBV7-2	TRBJ2-3	ASTLAGTDTQY
-	-	TRBV11-2	TRBJ2-6	ASSLGIGSGANVLT
-	TRBD2	TRBV4-2	TRBJ2-1	ASSQGTSGSYNEQF
-	-	TRBV9	TRBJ1-4	ASSVGVGGGTNEKLF
once	-	TRBV14	TRBJ1-1	ASSQVGGGPNTEAF
few	TRBD1	TRBV4-3	TRBJ1-4	ASSQGVPGQAEKLF
-	TRBD2	TRBV19	TRBJ2-3	ASRKGRTSGNTDTQY
-	-	TRBV6-5	TRBJ2-1	ASSLNIYNEQF
-	-	TRBV29-1	TRBJ2-1	SVEVWAQGEQF
-	-	TRBV2	TRBJ2-7	ASSEYGLSSYEQY
-	TRBD1	TRBV19	TRBJ2-2	ASRTGAGELF
-	-	TRBV23-1	TRBJ1-3	ASSHAPEPTIY
-	-	TRBV5-4	TRBJ2-5	ASSLGGAGGRETQY
-	TRBD1	TRBV25-1	TRBJ2-2	ASSRPGTGTGELF
-	TRBD2	TRBV7-9	TRBJ2-3	ASSPGGFPAGGTDTQY
-	-	TRBV9	TRBJ2-1	ASSVEGRVHEQF
-	-	TRBV9	TRBJ2-7	ASSVAPSRRPNYYEQY
-	-	TRBV19	TRBJ2-5	ASKVTLLGRETQY
-	-	TRBV7-9	TRBJ2-3	ASSFPSFTDTQY
-	-	TRBV5-6	TRBJ1-2	ASSLTGHYGYT
-	-	TRBV27	TRBJ1-2	ASSLSRSASGYT
-	-	TRBV13	TRBJ2-2	ASSLRTTNTGELF
-	TRBD2	TRBV6-1	TRBJ2-7	ASSRTSESYEQY
-	-	TRBV6-6	TRBJ1-1	ASTTGYTEAF
-	-	TRBV28	TRBJ1-5	ASSLVAGLSNQPQH
once	TRBD1	TRBV7-2	TRBJ1-4	ASSYKSGTGAEKLF
-	TRBD2	TRBV27	TRBJ2-1	ASRKQIAGAGYNEQF
-	-	TRBV11-2	TRBJ1-1	ASSLADRTEAF
-	-	TRBV7-2	TRBJ2-3	ASSLVAGRPDTQY
few	TRBD1	TRBV5-1	TRBJ2-7	ASRPGQGADEQY
-	TRBD1	TRBV18	TRBJ1-1	ASSPQGANTEAF
-	-	TRBV7-2	TRBJ1-6	ASSRFSGTANSPLH
once	-	TRBV11-2	TRBJ1-2	ASSFREGYGYT
few	-	TRBV7-8	TRBJ2-3	ASSPPRADTQY
-	-	TRBV2	TRBJ2-2	ASQYANTGELF
-	-	TRBV27	TRBJ1-2	ASKSRVANYGYT
-	-	TRBV10-3	TRBJ1-1	AISEFYTGLTTEAF
few	-	TRBV5-1	TRBJ2-7	ASSLAPQAGFSYEQY
-	-	TRBV11-2	TRBJ1-1	ASSLDSGRMNTEAF
-	TRBD2	TRBV6-5	TRBJ2-7	ASSYSSASGSYEQY
-	TRBD1	TRBV7-8	TRBJ2-3	ASSSYVQGPLFLGQY
-	-	TRBV10-3	TRBJ1-2	AISESKGGQSDGYT